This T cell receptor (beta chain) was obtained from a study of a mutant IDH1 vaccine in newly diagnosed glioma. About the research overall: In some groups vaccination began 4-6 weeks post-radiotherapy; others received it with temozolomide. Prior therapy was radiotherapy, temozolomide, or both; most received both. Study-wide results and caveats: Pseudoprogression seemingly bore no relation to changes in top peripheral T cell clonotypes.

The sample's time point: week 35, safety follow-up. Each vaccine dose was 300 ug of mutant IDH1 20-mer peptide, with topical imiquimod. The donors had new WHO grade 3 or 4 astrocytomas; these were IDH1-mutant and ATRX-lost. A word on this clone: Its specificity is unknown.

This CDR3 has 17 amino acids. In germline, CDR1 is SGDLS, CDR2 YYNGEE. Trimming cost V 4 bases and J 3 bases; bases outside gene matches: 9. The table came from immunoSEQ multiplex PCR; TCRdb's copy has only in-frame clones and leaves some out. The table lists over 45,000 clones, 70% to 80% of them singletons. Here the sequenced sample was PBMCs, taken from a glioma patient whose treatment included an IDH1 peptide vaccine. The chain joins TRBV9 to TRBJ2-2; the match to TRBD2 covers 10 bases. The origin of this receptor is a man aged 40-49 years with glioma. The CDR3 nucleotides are TGTGCCAGCAGCTTCAGAGGAGCGGGAGGGGACACCGGGGAGCTGTTTTTT. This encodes CASSFRGAGGDTGELFF.